This is a list of T cell receptor beta chains from one sample in a study of PD-1 blockade in mismatch repair-deficient tumors. Some clones are missing from TCRdb's copy, which holds only in-frame ones; the method was immunoSEQ multiplex PCR. The data show 12,000 to 15,000 clones, 65% to 90% seen once. The sample consisted of PBMCs, taken approximately 15 weeks after starting pembrolizumab. These receptors were obtained from an adult with mismatch repair-deficient cancer. The CDR3 runs from the conserved cysteine through the conserved F or W. The D gene is left open where the match is weak. Rows may omit the clone size; those that give it use once, few, many or a size class.

.	TRBD1	TRBV7-8	TRBJ2-7	CASSLPLGTGGTYEQYF	TGTGCCAGCAGCTTACCTCTGGGGACAGGGGGTACCTACGAGCAGTACTTC
.	.	TRBV6-5	TRBJ2-2	CASNTNTGELFF	TGTGCCAGCAACACGAACACCGGGGAGCTGTTTTTT
.	TRBD2	TRBV5-1	TRBJ2-1	CASSLLLAGGLGNNEQFF	TGCGCCAGCAGCTTGCTTCTAGCGGGAGGGTTGGGGAACAATGAGCAGTTCTTC
.	TRBD2	TRBV7-4	TRBJ2-1	CASSSLAGEGYNEQFF	TGTGCCAGCAGCTCCTTGGCGGGAGAGGGCTACAATGAGCAGTTCTTC
.	.	TRBV5-1	TRBJ2-6	CASSVIYRADFSNSSGANVLTF	TGCGCCAGCAGCGTTATCTACAGGGCAGATTTCTCTAACAGCTCTGGGGCCAACGTCCTGACTTTC
.	.	TRBV7-3	TRBJ1-1	CASTLGQNTEAFF	TGTGCCAGCACCTTAGGACAGAACACTGAAGCTTTCTTT
once	.	TRBV7-9	TRBJ2-5	CASSLSHGEGETQYF	TGTGCCAGCAGCTTATCCCACGGCGAGGGCGAGACCCAGTACTTC
.	TRBD2	TRBV7-2	TRBJ2-1	CASSFSRGRVNEQFF	TGTGCCAGCAGCTTTTCTCGCGGGAGGGTAAATGAGCAGTTCTTC
.	.	TRBV5-5	TRBJ2-7	CASSQNYLRVGGYEQYF	TGTGCCAGCAGCCAAAACTACCTCCGGGTGGGGGGTTACGAGCAGTACTTC
.	.	TRBV7-6	TRBJ2-3	CASSLAARGFGDTQYF	TGTGCCAGCAGCTTAGCGGCGAGGGGGTTTGGAGATACGCAGTATTTT
.	.	TRBV7-2	TRBJ1-1	CASSLVAGGNTEAFF	TGTGCCAGCAGCTTAGTGGCGGGTGGGAACACTGAAGCTTTCTTT
.	.	TRBV5-4	TRBJ2-1	CASSLGGLSSYNEQFF	TGTGCCAGCAGCTTGGGAGGACTTAGCTCCTACAATGAGCAGTTCTTC
.	.	TRBV5-4	TRBJ2-1	CASSRGTGGGSYNEQFF	TGTGCCAGCAGCCGCGGGACTGGCGGAGGATCCTACAATGAGCAGTTCTTC
.	.	TRBV2	TRBJ1-6	CASSEEGVESPLHF	TGTGCCAGCAGTGAAGAAGGGGTAGAATCACCCCTCCACTTT
.	.	TRBV6-5	TRBJ1-1	CASSRGQTNTEAFF	TGTGCCAGCAGTAGGGGACAAACGAACACTGAAGCTTTCTTT
.	TRBD2	TRBV4-1	TRBJ2-1	CASSHDMTSGSRNEQFF	TGCGCCAGCAGCCATGATATGACTAGCGGGAGTAGGAATGAGCAGTTCTTC
medium-sized	.	TRBV2	TRBJ2-5	CASSDVEGETQYF	TGTGCCAGCAGTGACGTGGAGGGAGAGACCCAGTACTTC
.	TRBD2	TRBV9	TRBJ2-7	CASNPSGSYEQYF	TGTGCCAGCAACCCTAGCGGGAGCTACGAGCAGTACTTC
.	.	TRBV21-1	TRBJ2-1	CASFRSGQGHNEQFF	TGTGCCAGCTTCAGGTCCGGACAGGGCCACAATGAGCAGTTCTTC
.	TRBD1	TRBV27	TRBJ1-4	CASSPNRGTNEKLFF	TGTGCCAGCAGTCCTAACAGGGGCACTAATGAAAAACTGTTTTTT
.	.	TRBV2	TRBJ2-2	CASSGQSPNTGELFF	TGTGCCAGCAGTGGACAGTCTCCGAACACCGGGGAGCTGTTTTTT
.	TRBD1	TRBV5-1	TRBJ2-5	CASSSGTGMWETQYF	TGCGCCAGCAGCTCCGGGACAGGGATGTGGGAGACCCAGTACTTC
.	.	TRBV28	TRBJ1-1	CASSMTGGNTEAFF	TGTGCCAGCAGTATGACAGGAGGGAACACTGAAGCTTTCTTT
.	TRBD1	TRBV7-3	TRBJ1-1	CASSLTGGDTEAFF	TGTGCCAGCAGCTTAACAGGGGGCGACACTGAAGCTTTCTTT
.	.	TRBV4-2	TRBJ1-4	CASSQEPVSGEKLFF	TGTGCCAGCAGCCAAGAGCCTGTCTCGGGTGAAAAACTGTTTTTT
once	.	TRBV10-1	TRBJ2-1	CASSGAASNYNEQFF	TGCGCCAGCAGTGGTGCGGCCAGCAACTACAATGAGCAGTTCTTC
few	TRBD2	TRBV5-1	TRBJ2-5	CASSSQTSGETQYF	TGCGCCAGCAGCTCCCAGACTAGCGGGGAGACCCAGTACTTC
.	.	TRBV30	TRBJ1-2	CAWSVGHFYGYTF	TGTGCCTGGAGTGTGGGGCACTTTTATGGCTACACCTTC
.	TRBD1	TRBV10-3	TRBJ1-2	CAISVTGDSNYGYTF	TGTGCCATCAGCGTGACAGGGGACTCTAACTATGGCTACACCTTC
.	.	TRBV7-3	TRBJ2-6	CASSSEIVSGANVLTF	TGTGCCAGCAGCTCCGAGATCGTCTCTGGGGCCAACGTCCTGACTTTC
.	.	TRBV21-1	TRBJ2-7	CASHPQFEQYF	TGTGCCAGCCATCCCCAGTTCGAGCAGTACTTC
.	TRBD1	TRBV9	TRBJ1-1	CASSVRDRGPETEAFF	TGTGCCAGCAGCGTACGGGACAGGGGACCCGAGACTGAAGCTTTCTTT
.	TRBD1	TRBV9	TRBJ2-7	CASSVDGRTGVKQYF	TGTGCCAGCAGCGTAGATGGGAGGACAGGGGTTAAACAGTACTTC
.	TRBD1	TRBV28	TRBJ1-2	CASSGSGTGYGYTF	TGTGCCAGCAGTGGATCCGGGACAGGTTATGGCTACACCTTC
few	.	TRBV28	TRBJ2-7	CASRLASYEQYF	TGTGCCAGCAGACTAGCCTCCTACGAGCAGTACTTC
.	.	TRBV19	TRBJ2-7	CASSPWTGPYEQYF	TGTGCCAGTAGTCCCTGGACTGGCCCTTACGAGCAGTACTTC
.	TRBD1	TRBV5-1	TRBJ1-4	CASSPLLGQGDEKLFF	TGCGCCAGCAGCCCTTTACTTGGGCAGGGGGATGAAAAACTGTTTTTT
.	TRBD1	TRBV6-5	TRBJ2-7	CASCTGDYEQYF	TGTGCCAGCTGTACAGGGGATTACGAGCAGTACTTC
few	.	TRBV28	TRBJ2-7	CASSPWGSYYEQYF	TGTGCCAGCAGTCCCTGGGGCAGTTACTACGAGCAGTACTTC
.	TRBD1	TRBV4-2	TRBJ1-2	CASSQDRRQGANGYGYTF	TGTGCCAGCAGCCAAGATCGCAGACAGGGGGCGAACGGCTATGGCTACACCTTC
.	.	TRBV30	TRBJ1-4	CAWSPRGEKLFF	TGTGCCTGGAGTCCCCGGGGGGAAAAACTGTTTTTT
.	TRBD1	TRBV2	TRBJ1-5	CASVLQGASNQPQHF	TGTGCCAGCGTGCTACAGGGGGCCAGCAATCAGCCCCAGCATTTT
.	.	TRBV2	TRBJ2-7	CASSQGYYEQYF	TGTGCCAGCAGTCAGGGGTACTACGAGCAGTACTTC
.	TRBD1	TRBV5-1	TRBJ2-1	CASSSGQGSYNEQFF	TGCGCCAGCAGCTCAGGACAGGGGTCCTACAATGAGCAGTTCTTC
.	.	TRBV11-2	TRBJ1-2	CASSLGGGVAYGYTF	TGTGCCAGCAGCTTAGGCGGAGGGGTAGCCTATGGCTACACCTTC
.	TRBD2	TRBV30	TRBJ2-3	CAWSVRLAVSTDTQYF	TGTGCCTGGAGTGTACGGCTAGCGGTTAGCACAGATACGCAGTATTTT
.	.	TRBV21-1	TRBJ2-4	CASRASGRNFKNIQYF	TGTGCCAGCAGAGCTAGCGGGAGGAACTTCAAAAACATTCAGTACTTC
few	.	TRBV7-9	TRBJ2-7	CASSYQGRRYEQYF	TGTGCCAGCAGCTACCAGGGGAGAAGGTACGAGCAGTACTTC
.	TRBD1	TRBV19	TRBJ2-5	CASSLNRGETQYF	TGTGCCAGTTCCTTGAACAGGGGAGAGACCCAGTACTTC